This T cell receptor (beta chain) derives from a study of T-cell memory formation after mild COVID-19. Using constant-segment primers, 5'RACE produced TCR alpha and TCR beta cDNA libraries carrying sample barcodes and UMIs. Each CDR3 protein gets one entry after TCRdb re-called the 5' RACE reads with MiXCR. The table records about 190,000 distinct CDR3 sequences, approximately 30% of them present only once. This clonotype was counted a few times. CDR3 size: 16 residues. Trimming stripped 0 bases from V and 3 bases from J, with 11 bases between. The germline CDR1 and CDR2 sequences are KGHDR and SFDVKD.

This TCR was sampled from an adult woman who had mild COVID-19 (a few samples of this study predate the infection). Cell type and time point are not known. The chain recombines TRBV24-1 with TRBJ2-1, with D perhaps matching TRBD2 (5 bases). The material sequenced was PBMCs or a T cell subset sorted from them (not recorded which). Here the CDR3 reads CATSDLRPEGYNEQFF. CDR3 sequence (DNA): TGTGCCACCAGTGATTTGCGGCCCGAGGGCTACAATGAGCAGTTCTTC.